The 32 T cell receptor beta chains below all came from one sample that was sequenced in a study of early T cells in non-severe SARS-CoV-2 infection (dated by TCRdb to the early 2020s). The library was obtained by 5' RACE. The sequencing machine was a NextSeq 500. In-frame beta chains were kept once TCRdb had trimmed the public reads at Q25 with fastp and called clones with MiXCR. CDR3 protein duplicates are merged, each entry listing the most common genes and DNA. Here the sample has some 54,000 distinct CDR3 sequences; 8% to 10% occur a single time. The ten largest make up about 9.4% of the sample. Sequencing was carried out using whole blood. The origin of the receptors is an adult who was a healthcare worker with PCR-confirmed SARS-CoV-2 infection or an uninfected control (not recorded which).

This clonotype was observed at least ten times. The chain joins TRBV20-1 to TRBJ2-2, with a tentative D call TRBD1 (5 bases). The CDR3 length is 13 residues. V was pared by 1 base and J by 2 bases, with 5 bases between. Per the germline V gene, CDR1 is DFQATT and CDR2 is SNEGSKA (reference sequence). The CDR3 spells CSARGGNTGELFF. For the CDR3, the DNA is TGCAGTGCTAGAGGGGGCAACACCGGGGAGCTGTTTTTT.

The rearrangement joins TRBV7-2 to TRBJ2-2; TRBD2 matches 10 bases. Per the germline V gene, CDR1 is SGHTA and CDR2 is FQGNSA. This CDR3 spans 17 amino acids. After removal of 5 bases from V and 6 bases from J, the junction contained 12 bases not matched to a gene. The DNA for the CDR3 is TGTGCCAGCAGCCGGTTTAGGAGCGGGAGGGCCTCCGGGGAGCTGTTTTTT. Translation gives CASSRFRSGRASGELFF. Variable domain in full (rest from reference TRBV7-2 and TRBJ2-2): GAGVSQSPSNKVTEKGKDVELRCDPISGHTALYWYRQSLGQGLEFLIYFQGNSAPDKSGLPSDRFSAERTGGSVSTLTIQRTQQEDSAVYLCASSRFRSGRASGELFFGEGSRLTVL.

CDR3 sequence: CASCLGGSYEQYF. The CDR3 DNA is TGCGCCAGCTGTCTGGGGGGCTCCTACGAGCAGTACTTC. The genes are TRBV10-2 and TRBJ2-7, with D perhaps TRBD2 (6 bases). The CDR3 contains 13 residues. Germline CDR1 WSHSY, CDR2 SAAADI. V lost 8 bases and J 0 bases, leaving 11 bases between the germline ends.

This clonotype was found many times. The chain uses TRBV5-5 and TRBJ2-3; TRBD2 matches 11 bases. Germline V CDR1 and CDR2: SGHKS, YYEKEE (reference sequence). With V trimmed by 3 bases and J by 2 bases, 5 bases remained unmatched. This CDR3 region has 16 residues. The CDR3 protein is CASSSQLAGATDTQYF. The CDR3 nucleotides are TGTGCCAGCAGCTCTCAACTAGCGGGAGCCACAGATACGCAGTATTTT.

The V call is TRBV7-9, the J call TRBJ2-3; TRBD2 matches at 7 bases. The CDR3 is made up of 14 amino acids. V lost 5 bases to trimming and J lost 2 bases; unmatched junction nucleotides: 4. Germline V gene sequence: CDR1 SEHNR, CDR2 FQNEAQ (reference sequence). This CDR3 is CASSPSGATDTQYF. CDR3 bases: TGTGCCAGCAGCCCTAGCGGTGCCACAGATACGCAGTATTTT.

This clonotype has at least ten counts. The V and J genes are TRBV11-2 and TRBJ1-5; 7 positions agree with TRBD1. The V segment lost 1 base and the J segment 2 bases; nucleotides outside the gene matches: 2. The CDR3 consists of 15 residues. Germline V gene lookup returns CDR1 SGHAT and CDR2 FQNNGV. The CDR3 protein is CASSLGQGGNQPQHF. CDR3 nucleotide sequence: TGTGCCAGCAGCTTAGGGCAGGGGGGCAATCAGCCCCAGCATTTT.

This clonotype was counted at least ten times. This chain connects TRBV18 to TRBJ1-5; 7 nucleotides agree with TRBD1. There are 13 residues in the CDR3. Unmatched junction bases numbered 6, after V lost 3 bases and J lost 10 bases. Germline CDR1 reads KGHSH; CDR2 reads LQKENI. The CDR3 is CASSPVRDSPQHF. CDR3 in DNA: TGTGCCAGCTCACCGGTCCGGGACAGTCCCCAGCATTTT.

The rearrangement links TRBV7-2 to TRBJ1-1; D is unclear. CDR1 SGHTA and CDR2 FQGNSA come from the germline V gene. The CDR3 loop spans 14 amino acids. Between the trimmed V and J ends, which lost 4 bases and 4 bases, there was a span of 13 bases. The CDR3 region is CASSYSGSPTEAFF. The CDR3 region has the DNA TGTGCCAGCAGCTATAGTGGGTCACCCACTGAAGCTTTCTTT.

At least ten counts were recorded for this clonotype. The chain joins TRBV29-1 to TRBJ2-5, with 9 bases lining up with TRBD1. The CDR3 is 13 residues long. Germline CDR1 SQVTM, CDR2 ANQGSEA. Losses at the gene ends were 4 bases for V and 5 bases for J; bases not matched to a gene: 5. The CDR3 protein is CSVGQGDVETQYF. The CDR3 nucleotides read TGCAGCGTTGGACAGGGGGATGTGGAGACCCAGTACTTC.

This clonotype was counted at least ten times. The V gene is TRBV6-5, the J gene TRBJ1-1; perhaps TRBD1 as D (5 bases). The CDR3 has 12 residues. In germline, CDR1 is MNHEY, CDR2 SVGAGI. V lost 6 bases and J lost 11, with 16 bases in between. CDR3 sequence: CASSPLGGVAFF. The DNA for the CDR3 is TGTGCCAGCAGCCCCTTGGGGGGGGTGGCTTTCTTT.

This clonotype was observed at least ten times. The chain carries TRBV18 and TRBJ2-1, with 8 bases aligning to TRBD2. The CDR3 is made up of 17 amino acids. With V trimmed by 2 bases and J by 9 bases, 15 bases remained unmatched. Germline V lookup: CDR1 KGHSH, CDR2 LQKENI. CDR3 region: CASSPITSGSFGIEQFF. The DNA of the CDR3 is TGTGCCAGCTCACCAATAACTAGCGGATCCTTTGGGATTGAGCAGTTCTTC.

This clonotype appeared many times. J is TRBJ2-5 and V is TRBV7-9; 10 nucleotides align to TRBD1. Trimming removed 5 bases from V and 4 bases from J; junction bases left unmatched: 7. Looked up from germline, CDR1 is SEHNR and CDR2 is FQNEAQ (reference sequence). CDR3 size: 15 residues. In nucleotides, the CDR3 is TGTGCCAGCAGCCACGGACAGGGGGAATTAGAGACCCAGTACTTC. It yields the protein CASSHGQGELETQYF.

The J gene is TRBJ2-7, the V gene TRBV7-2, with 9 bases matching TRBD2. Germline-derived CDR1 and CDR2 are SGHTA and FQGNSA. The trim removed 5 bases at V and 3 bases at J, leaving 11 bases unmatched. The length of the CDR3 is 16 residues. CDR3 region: CASSQFFSGRSYEQYF. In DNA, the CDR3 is TGTGCCAGCAGCCAATTCTTTAGCGGGAGAAGCTACGAGCAGTACTTC.

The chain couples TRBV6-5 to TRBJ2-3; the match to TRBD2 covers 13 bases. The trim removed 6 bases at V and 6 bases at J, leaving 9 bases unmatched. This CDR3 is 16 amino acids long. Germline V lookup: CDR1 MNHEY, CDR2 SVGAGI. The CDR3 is CASRPLAGGVWDTQYF. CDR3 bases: TGTGCCAGCAGACCACTAGCGGGAGGGGTATGGGATACGCAGTATTTT.

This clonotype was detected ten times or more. In nucleotides, the CDR3 is TGCGCCAGCAGCCATCAACTGACCCCGGGACAGGCCTACGAGCAGTACTTC. Protein sequence: CASSHQLTPGQAYEQYF. J is TRBJ2-7 and V is TRBV4-1, with TRBD1 matching 8 bases. The length of the CDR3 is 17 residues. V dropped 3 bases and J dropped 2; count of bases not matched to a gene: 12. CDR1 is MGHRA, CDR2 YSYEKL, per germline.

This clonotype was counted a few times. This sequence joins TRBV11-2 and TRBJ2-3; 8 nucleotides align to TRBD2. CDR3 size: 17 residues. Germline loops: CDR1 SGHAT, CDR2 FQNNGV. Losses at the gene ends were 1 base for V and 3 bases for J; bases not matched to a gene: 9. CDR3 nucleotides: TGTGCCAGCAGCTTAGGGATTAGCGGGATTATGACAGATACGCAGTATTTT. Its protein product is CASSLGISGIMTDTQYF.

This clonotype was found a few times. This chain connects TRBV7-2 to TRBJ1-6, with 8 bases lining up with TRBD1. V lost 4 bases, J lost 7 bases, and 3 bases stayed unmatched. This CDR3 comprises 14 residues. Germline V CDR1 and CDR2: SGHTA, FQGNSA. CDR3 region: CASSSGQVNSPLHF. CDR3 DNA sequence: TGTGCCAGCAGCTCGGGACAGGTGAATTCACCCCTCCACTTT.

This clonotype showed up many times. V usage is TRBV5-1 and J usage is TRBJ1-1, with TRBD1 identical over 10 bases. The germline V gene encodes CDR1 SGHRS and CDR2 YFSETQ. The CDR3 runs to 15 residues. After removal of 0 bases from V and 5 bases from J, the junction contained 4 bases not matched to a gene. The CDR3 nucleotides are TGCGCCAGCAGCTTGGAGGGACAGGGGTATACTGAAGCTTTCTTT. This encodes CASSLEGQGYTEAFF.

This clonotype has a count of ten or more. CDR3 bases: TGCAGCGTTGCCCAGAACACAGATACGCAGTATTTT. This codes for CSVAQNTDTQYF. The chain recombines TRBV29-1 with TRBJ2-3, with D unresolved. The CDR3 covers 12 residues. With 4 bases removed from V and 2 bases from J, the gap between germline ends came to 7 bases. In germline, CDR1 is SQVTM, CDR2 ANQGSEA.

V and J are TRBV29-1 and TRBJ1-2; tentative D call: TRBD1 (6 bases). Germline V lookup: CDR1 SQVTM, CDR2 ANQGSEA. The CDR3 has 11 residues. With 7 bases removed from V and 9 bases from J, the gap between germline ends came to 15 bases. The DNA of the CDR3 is TGCAGCGCTCTACAGGGTTTGAGCTACACCTTC. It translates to CSALQGLSYTF.

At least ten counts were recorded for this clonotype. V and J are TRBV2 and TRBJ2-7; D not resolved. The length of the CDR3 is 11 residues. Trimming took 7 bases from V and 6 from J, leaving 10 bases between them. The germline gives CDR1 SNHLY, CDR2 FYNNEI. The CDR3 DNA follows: TGTGCCAGCAACTCCGGGCTCGAGCAGTACTTC. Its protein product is CASNSGLEQYF. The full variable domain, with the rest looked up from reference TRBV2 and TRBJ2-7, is EPEVTQTPSHQVTQMGQEVILRCVPISNHLYFYWYRQILGQKVEFLVSFYNNEISEKSEIFDDQFSVERPDGSNFTLKIRSTKLEDSAMYFCASNSGLEQYFGPGTRLTVT.

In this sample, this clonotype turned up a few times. CDR3: CASSLWTGTSASDEQFF. CDR3 nucleotide sequence: TGTGCCAGCAGCTTGTGGACCGGGACTAGCGCGTCCGATGAGCAGTTCTTC. The chain combines TRBV11-1 with TRBJ2-1, with 10 bases fitting TRBD2. Germline trimming cut 3 bases from V and 8 bases from J; bases unmatched to any gene: 13. The CDR3 runs to 17 residues. Germline loops: CDR1 SGHAT, CDR2 FQDESV (reference sequence).

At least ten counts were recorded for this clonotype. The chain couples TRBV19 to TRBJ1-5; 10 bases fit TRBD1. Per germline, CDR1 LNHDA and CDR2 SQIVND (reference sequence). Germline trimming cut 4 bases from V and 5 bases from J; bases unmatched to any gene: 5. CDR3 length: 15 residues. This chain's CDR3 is CASSTEGQGYQPQHF. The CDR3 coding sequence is TGTGCCAGTAGTACCGAGGGACAGGGGTATCAGCCCCAGCATTTT.

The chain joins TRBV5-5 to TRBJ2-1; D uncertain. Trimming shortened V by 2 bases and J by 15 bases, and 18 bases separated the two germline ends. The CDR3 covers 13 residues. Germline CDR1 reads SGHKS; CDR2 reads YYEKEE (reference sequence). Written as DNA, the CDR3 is TGTGCCAGCAGCTTAGCCCCACTACAAGGGCCGTTCTTC. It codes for CASSLAPLQGPFF.

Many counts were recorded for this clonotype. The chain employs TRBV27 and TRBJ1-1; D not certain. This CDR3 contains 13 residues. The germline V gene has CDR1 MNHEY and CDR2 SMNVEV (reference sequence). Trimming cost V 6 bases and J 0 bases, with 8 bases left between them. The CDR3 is CASRRALNTEAFF. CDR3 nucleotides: TGTGCCAGCAGACGGGCCCTGAACACTGAAGCTTTCTTT.

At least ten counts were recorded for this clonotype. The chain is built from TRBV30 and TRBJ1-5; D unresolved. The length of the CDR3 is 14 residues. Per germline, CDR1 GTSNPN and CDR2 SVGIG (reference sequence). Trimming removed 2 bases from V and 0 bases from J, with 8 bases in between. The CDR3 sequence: CAWSLGYSNQPQHF. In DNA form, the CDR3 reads TGTGCCTGGAGTTTGGGGTATAGCAATCAGCCCCAGCATTTT. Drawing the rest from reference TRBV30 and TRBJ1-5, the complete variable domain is SQTIHQWPATLVQPVGSPLSLECTVEGTSNPNLYWYRQAAGRGLQLLFYSVGIGQISSEVPQNLSASRPQDRQFILSSKKLLLSDSGFYLCAWSLGYSNQPQHFGDGTRLSIL.

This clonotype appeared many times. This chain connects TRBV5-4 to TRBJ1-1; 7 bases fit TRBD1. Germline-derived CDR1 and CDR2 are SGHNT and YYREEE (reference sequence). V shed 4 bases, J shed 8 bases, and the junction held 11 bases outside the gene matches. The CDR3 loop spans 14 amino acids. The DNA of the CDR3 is TGTGCCAGCAGCGGGGGGACAGCGATACGAGAAGCTTTCTTT. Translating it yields CASSGGTAIREAFF.

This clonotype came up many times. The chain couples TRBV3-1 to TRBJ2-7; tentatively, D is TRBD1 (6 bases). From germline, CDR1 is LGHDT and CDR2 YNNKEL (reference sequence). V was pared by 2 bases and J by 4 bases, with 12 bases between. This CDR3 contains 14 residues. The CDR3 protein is CASSQRFGQYEQYF. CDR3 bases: TGTGCCAGCAGCCAAAGGTTCGGACAGTACGAGCAGTACTTC.

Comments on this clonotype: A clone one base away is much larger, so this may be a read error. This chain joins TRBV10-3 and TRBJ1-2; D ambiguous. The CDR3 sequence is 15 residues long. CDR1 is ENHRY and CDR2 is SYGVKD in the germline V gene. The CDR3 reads CAISATAYPNHGYTF. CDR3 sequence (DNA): TGTGCCATCAGTGCTACAGCTTACCCTAACCATGGCTACACCTTC.

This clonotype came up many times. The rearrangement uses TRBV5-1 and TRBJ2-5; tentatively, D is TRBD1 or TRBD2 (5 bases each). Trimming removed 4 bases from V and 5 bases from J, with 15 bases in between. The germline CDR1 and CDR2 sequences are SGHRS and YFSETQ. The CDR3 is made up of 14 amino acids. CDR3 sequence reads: CASSLGVRDETQYF. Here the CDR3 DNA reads TGCGCCAGCAGCCTGGGGGTCAGGGACGAGACCCAGTACTTC.

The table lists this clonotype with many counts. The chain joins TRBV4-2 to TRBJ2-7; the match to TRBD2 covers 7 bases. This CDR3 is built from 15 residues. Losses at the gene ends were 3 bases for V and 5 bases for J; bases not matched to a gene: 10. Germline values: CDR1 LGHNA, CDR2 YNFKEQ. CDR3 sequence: CASSHVWGGLNEQYF. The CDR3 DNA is TGTGCCAGCAGCCACGTTTGGGGAGGGCTAAACGAGCAGTACTTC.

The CDR3 DNA reads as TGTGCCAGTAGTTCCATCGGGGGACAGGGGAGCACCGGGGAGCTGTTTTTT. This codes for CASSSIGGQGSTGELFF. The rearrangement uses TRBV19 and TRBJ2-2; 10 nucleotides align to TRBD1. The junction had 10 bases not matched to a gene; V was cut back by 5 bases and J by 4 bases. The germline gives CDR1 LNHDA, CDR2 SQIVND (reference sequence). The CDR3 has 17 residues. The full variable domain, with the rest looked up from reference TRBV19 and TRBJ2-2, is DGGITQSPKYLFRKEGQNVTLSCEQNLNHDAMYWYRQDPGQGLRLIYYSQIVNDFQKGDIAEGYSVSREKKESFPLTVTSAQKNPTAFYLCASSSIGGQGSTGELFFGEGSRLTVL.